This TCR beta chain was captured in a study of T-cell memory formation after mild COVID-19. Whole-study context: Clusters were largely donor specific.

Study-wide results and limits: CD4+ contracting clones were mainly CM and EM; CD8+ ones, EMRA. Clones shrinking between day 15 and 85 showed a balanced CD4/CD8 split, and those that grew later tilted toward CD4+. Second-wave clones with a day 37 peak had unconfirmed SARS-CoV-2 specificity.

TCRdb re-analysed the 5' RACE reads in MiXCR, keeping a single row per CDR3 protein. The sample consists of 300,000 to 400,000 distinct CDR3 sequences, around 21% of them appearing once. J gave up 6 bases and V 5 bases, and 9 bases lay outside the gene matches. There are 14 residues in the CDR3. CDR1 SNHLY and CDR2 FYNNEI come from the germline V gene. To note about this clonotype: The antigen remains undetermined.

The specimen was PBMCs or a T cell subset sorted from them (not recorded which). This receptor was taken from an adult woman who had mild COVID-19 (a few samples of this study predate the infection). Cell type and time point are not known. The chain combines TRBV2 with TRBJ2-7; TRBD1 agrees at 8 bases. CDR3 region: CASSYDRGPPEQYF. CDR3 nucleotide sequence: TGTGCCAGCAGTTATGACAGGGGACCTCCCGAGCAGTACTTC.